This T cell receptor (beta chain) stems from a study of blood T cell repertoires in COVID-19. Study-wide background: PBMCs, B-cell-depleted T cells, or T cells were the source of the cDNA or gDNA that made up the material.

The V and J ends lost 4 bases and 5 bases, in that order; junction bases with no gene match: 1. The CDR3 contains 12 residues. Germline V gene data show CDR1 as SNHLY and CDR2 as FYNNEI. The repertoire was sequenced with immunoSEQ multiplex PCR; TCRdb's copy has only in-frame clones and lacks some. Seen here are 310,000 or so clones, 85% to 90% observed once, and the top ten hold about 11%. This clonotype was obtained from a woman in her thirties with COVID-19, enrolled during active disease. The sample comprised peripheral blood. The chain links TRBV2 to TRBJ2-7; 8 nucleotides line up with TRBD2. CDR3 loop: CASSGTSHEQYF. For the CDR3, the DNA is TGTGCCAGCAGTGGGACTAGCCACGAGCAGTACTTC.